These T cell receptor beta chains were read from a single sample in a study of cytotoxic CD8 clonotypes in ibrutinib-treated CLL. Some clones are missing from TCRdb's copy, which holds only in-frame ones; the method was immunoSEQ multiplex PCR. The sample contains 30,000 or so clones, roughly 60% of which appear only once. Source: PBMCs, taken before ibrutinib treatment. These receptors were obtained from a human donor with chronic lymphocytic leukemia. CDR3s include the opening cysteine and the closing phenylalanine or tryptophan. D genes are given only for firm matches. For some rows the clone size is stated as once, few or many, or as a class when expanded; others skip it.

clone size	CDR3 length	D gene	V gene	J gene	CDR3 protein	CDR3 DNA
-	12	-	TRBV29-1	TRBJ1-1	CSVDRLNTEAFF	TGCAGCGTTGACAGACTGAACACTGAAGCTTTCTTT
few	15	TRBD1	TRBV2	TRBJ1-5	CASRLGQGAPQPQHF	TGTGCCAGCAGACTAGGACAGGGGGCGCCTCAGCCCCAGCATTTT
-	11	-	TRBV6-5	TRBJ1-1	CASWVNTEAFF	TGTGCCAGTTGGGTTAACACTGAAGCTTTCTTT
-	15	TRBD2	TRBV2	TRBJ2-1	CASSPWAGVNNEQFF	TGTGCCAGCAGCCCCTGGGCGGGGGTCAACAATGAGCAGTTCTTC
few	13	TRBD1	TRBV5-1	TRBJ1-4	CASRRDRDEKLFF	TGCGCCAGCAGGAGGGACAGAGATGAAAAACTGTTTTTT
-	17	TRBD2	TRBV28	TRBJ2-1	CARAGLAGGVSYNEQFF	TGTGCCAGAGCGGGGCTAGCGGGAGGTGTTTCCTACAATGAGCAGTTCTTC
-	17	TRBD1	TRBV5-1	TRBJ1-1	CASSLIGQGFGNTEAFF	TGCGCCAGCAGCTTGATAGGACAGGGGTTCGGAAACACTGAAGCTTTCTTT
once	15	-	TRBV27	TRBJ1-5	CASSLSWTAHQPQHF	TGTGCCAGCAGTTTATCGTGGACAGCACATCAGCCCCAGCATTTT
-	14	-	TRBV18	TRBJ1-2	CASSPPGWTYGYTF	TGTGCCAGCTCACCACCGGGTTGGACCTATGGCTACACCTTC
-	18	-	TRBV27	TRBJ2-3	CASSLFGGPATPTDTQYF	TGTGCCAGCAGTTTATTTGGAGGACCCGCTACCCCCACAGATACGCAGTATTTT